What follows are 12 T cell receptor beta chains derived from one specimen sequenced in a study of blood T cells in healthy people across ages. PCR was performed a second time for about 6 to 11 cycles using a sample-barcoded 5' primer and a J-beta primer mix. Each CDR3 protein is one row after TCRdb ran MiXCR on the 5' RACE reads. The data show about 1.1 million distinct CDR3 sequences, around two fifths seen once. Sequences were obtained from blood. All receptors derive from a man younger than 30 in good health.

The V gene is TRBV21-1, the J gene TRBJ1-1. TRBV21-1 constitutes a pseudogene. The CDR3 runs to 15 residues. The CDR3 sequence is CASGMLFRMNTEAFF. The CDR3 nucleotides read TGTGCCAGCGGCATGCTGTTTAGGATGAACACTGAAGCTTTCTTT.

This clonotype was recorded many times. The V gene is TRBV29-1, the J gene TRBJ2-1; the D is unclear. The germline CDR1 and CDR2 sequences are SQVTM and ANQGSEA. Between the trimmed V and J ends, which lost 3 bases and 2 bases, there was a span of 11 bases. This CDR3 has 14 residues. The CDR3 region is CSVDGRTTYNEQFF. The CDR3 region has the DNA TGCAGCGTTGATGGCAGAACTACCTACAATGAGCAGTTCTTC.

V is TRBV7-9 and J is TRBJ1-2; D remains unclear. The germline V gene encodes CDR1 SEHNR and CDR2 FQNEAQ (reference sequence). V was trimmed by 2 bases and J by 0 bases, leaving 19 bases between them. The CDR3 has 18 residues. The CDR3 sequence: CASSLRSMELSANYGYTF. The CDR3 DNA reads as TGTGCCAGCAGCTTAAGGTCGATGGAACTTAGCGCTAACTATGGCTACACCTTC.

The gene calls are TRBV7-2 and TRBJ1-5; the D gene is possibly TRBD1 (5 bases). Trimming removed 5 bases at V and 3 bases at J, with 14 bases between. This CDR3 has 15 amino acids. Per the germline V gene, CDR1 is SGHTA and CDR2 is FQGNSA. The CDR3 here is CASSPTGTNNQPQHF. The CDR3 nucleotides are TGTGCCAGCAGCCCCACCGGGACCAACAATCAGCCCCAGCATTTT.

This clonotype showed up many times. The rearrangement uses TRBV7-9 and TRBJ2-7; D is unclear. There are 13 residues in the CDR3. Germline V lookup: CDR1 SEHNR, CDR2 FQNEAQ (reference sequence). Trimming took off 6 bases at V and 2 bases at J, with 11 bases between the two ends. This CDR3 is CASSSDGTYEQYF. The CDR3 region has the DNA TGTGCCAGCAGTTCCGACGGAACCTACGAGCAGTACTTC.

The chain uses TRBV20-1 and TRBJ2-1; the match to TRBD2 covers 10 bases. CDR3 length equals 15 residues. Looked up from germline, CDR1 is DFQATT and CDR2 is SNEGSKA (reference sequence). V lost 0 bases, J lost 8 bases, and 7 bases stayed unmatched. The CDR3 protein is CSAREERGGPHEQFF. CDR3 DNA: TGCAGTGCTAGAGAAGAGCGGGGGGGCCCCCATGAGCAGTTCTTC.

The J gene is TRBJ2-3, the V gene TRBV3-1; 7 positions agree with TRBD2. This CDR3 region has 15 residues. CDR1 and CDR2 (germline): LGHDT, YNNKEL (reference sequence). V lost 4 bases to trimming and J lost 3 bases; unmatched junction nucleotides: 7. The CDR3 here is CASSLTGRETDTQYF. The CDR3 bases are TGTGCCAGCAGCCTCACGGGGAGGGAGACAGATACGCAGTATTTT.

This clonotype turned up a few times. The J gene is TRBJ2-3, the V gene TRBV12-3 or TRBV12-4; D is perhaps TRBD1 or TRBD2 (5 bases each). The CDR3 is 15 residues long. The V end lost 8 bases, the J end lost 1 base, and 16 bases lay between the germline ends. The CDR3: CASSTGTVRTDTQYF. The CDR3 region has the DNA TGTGCCAGCTCGACCGGGACCGTACGCACAGATACGCAGTATTTT.

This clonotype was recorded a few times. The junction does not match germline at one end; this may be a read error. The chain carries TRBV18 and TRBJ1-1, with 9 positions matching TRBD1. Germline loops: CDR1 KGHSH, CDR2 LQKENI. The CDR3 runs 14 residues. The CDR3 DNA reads TGTGCCTGCTCACGGACAGGGGTCGGCACTGAAGCTTTCTTT. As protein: CACSRTGVGTEAFF.

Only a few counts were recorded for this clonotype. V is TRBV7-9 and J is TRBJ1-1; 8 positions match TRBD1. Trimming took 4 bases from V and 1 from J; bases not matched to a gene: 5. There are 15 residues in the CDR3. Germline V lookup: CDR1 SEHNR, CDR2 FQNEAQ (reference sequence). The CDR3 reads CASSSTDRANTEAFF. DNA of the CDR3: TGTGCCAGCAGCTCCACGGACAGGGCGAACACTGAAGCTTTCTTT.

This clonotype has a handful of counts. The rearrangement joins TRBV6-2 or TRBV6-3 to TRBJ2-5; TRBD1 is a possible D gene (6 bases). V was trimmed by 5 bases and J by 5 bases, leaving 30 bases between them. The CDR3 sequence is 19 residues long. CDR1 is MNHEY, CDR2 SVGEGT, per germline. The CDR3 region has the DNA TGTGCCAGCAGTGCTGGACGATTAAACAGGGATCGAATCGTGGAGACCCAGTACTTC. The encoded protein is CASSAGRLNRDRIVETQYF.

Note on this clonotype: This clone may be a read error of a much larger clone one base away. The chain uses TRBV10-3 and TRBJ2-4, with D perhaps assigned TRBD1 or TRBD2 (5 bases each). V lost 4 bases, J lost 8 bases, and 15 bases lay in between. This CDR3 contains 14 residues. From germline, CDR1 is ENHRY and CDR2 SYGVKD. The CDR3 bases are TGTGCCATCAGTGCCCGGGGCGTGGAGGACATTCAGTACTTC. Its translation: CAISARGVEDIQYF.